One TCR beta chain is described in this entry. This record comes from a study of T cell responses to AZD1222 COVID-19 vaccine. Using immunoSEQ multiplex PCR, the repertoire was profiled, and TCRdb retains in-frame clones only, with some absent. This table has approximately 140,000 clones, 82% appearing once. CDR3 length: 11 amino acids. V gave up 10 bases and J gave up 5 bases, with 11 bases separating them. Germline values: CDR1 MNHEY, CDR2 SMNVEV (reference sequence). The clonotype comes from an adult in good health. The sequencing here drew on peripheral blood, taken on day 0 of MenACWY control vaccination. The chain links TRBV27 to TRBJ2-5; D gene ambiguous. In nucleotides, the CDR3 is TGTGCCACCAAGGAGTTGGAGACCCAGTACTTC. Translation gives CATKELETQYF.